This T cell receptor beta chain was recovered during a study of blood T cell repertoires in COVID-19. Across the whole study: COVID-19 samples collected from the United States, Italy and Spain covered acute and convalescent phases. In each case, the material was cDNA or gDNA derived from T cells, B-cell-depleted T cells, or PBMCs.

After removal of 0 bases from V and 4 bases from J, the junction contained 7 bases not matched to a gene. The V gene's germline CDR1 is SGHRS and CDR2 YFSETQ. CDR3 length: 16 residues. Original processing notes: Amplification of reference gene primers was used by the study to estimate nucleated cell counts. Sequencing was performed with immunoSEQ multiplex PCR; in TCRdb, only in-frame clones are kept and a portion is missing. The DNA gave D and trimming, while V, J and clone size come from that table. The table has 70,000 to 95,000 clones, roughly 88% seen once. V usage is TRBV5-1 and J usage is TRBJ1-3; 7 bases are a match to TRBD1. The sequence derives from a woman between 65 and 79 years old with acute or convalescent COVID-19. The sequencing input was peripheral blood. CDR3: CASSLEVTGSGNTIYF. The CDR3 nucleotides are TGCGCCAGCAGCTTGGAGGTGACAGGGTCAGGAAACACCATATATTTT.